This entry lists 10 T cell receptor beta chains sequenced from one sample in a study of early stage breast cancer tumors. The assay was immunoSEQ multiplex PCR, and TCRdb's table has in-frame clones only and misses some. The table includes approximately 75,000 clones, less than 90% detected once. The sample was blood. The receptor set was obtained from a person between 35 and 49 years old with breast cancer.

V is TRBV10-3 and J is TRBJ2-1; 11 positions match TRBD2. The V gene end was trimmed by 8 bases and the J gene end by 7 bases; junction bases not matched to a gene: 13. Per germline, CDR1 ENHRY and CDR2 SYGVKD. This CDR3 contains 16 residues. The chain's CDR3 is CAIRASVAGGQNEQFF. CDR3 bases: TGTGCCATCCGGGCGTCGGTAGCGGGAGGGCAGAATGAGCAGTTCTTC.

Only a few counts were recorded for this clone. The rearrangement uses TRBV6-5 and TRBJ2-3, with TRBD2 matching over 10 bases. The ends lost 3 bases at V and 3 bases at J; junction bases unmatched: 0. Per the germline V gene, CDR1 is MNHEY and CDR2 is SVGAGI. CDR3 size: 14 residues. CDR3 nucleotide sequence: TGTGCCAGCAGTTATAGCGGGAGGACAGATACGCAGTATTTT. This codes for CASSYSGRTDTQYF.

V gene TRBV4-1 combines with J gene TRBJ2-7; D is ambiguous. The V and J ends lost 1 base and 0 bases respectively, with 13 bases between them. The CDR3 spans 16 residues. The V gene's germline CDR1 is MGHRA and CDR2 YSYEKL. CDR3 region: CASSQGAGPNSYEQYF. In DNA, the CDR3 is TGCGCCAGCAGCCAAGGAGCCGGACCTAACTCCTACGAGCAGTACTTC.

The chain has TRBV7-8 and TRBJ2-7, with 8 positions matching TRBD2. Germline-derived CDR1 and CDR2 are SGHVS and FQNEAQ. This CDR3 has 17 residues. The J segment lost 4 bases and the V segment lost 2 bases, leaving 13 bases of the junction unmatched. The CDR3 loop reads CASSLIAGTRLDYEQYF. Written as DNA, the CDR3 is TGTGCCAGCAGCTTAATAGCGGGAACCCGATTGGATTACGAGCAGTACTTC.

This clone was picked up a small number of times. Other DNA sequences in the same sample also yield this CDR3. The chain recombines TRBV5-1 with TRBJ1-2; maybe TRBD1 (5 bases). Germline V gene sequence: CDR1 SGHRS, CDR2 YFSETQ. The CDR3 length is 13 residues. V shed 0 bases and J shed 2 bases, with 5 bases lying between them. Here the CDR3 reads CASSLGTNYGYTF. The DNA of the CDR3 is TGCGCCAGCAGCTTGGGGACAAACTATGGCTACACCTTC.

This clone is a singleton in its sample. The chain links TRBV27 to TRBJ2-1; D is unclear. V was clipped by 3 bases and J by 2 bases, with 8 bases between them. The germline gives CDR1 MNHEY, CDR2 SMNVEV (reference sequence). CDR3 length equals 14 residues. The CDR3 coding sequence is TGTGCCAGCAGTTTGGTGGCAACCTACAATGAGCAGTTCTTC. Its protein is CASSLVATYNEQFF.

The chain employs TRBV30 and TRBJ2-1; tentatively, D is TRBD2 (5 bases). This CDR3 spans 13 amino acids. V shed 5 bases and J shed 4 bases, with 12 bases lying between them. CDR1 and CDR2 from the germline V gene are GTSNPN and SVGIG (reference sequence). The chain's CDR3 is CAWGSGPYNEQFF. CDR3 sequence (DNA): TGTGCCTGGGGGAGCGGTCCTTACAATGAGCAGTTCTTC.

In this sample, this clone turned up a few times. The rearrangement joins TRBV4-2 to TRBJ1-5; 8 bases match TRBD1. Germline CDR1 LGHNA, CDR2 YNFKEQ. V lost 1 base and J lost 1; bases outside the gene matches: 3. The CDR3 length is 16 residues. The CDR3, as DNA: TGTGCCAGCAGCCAAGGGACAGGGAGAAGCAATCAGCCCCAGCATTTT. The encoded protein is CASSQGTGRSNQPQHF.

V usage is TRBV30 and J usage is TRBJ2-2, with 9 bases identical to TRBD1. Germline CDR1 is GTSNPN and CDR2 is SVGIG (reference sequence). Losses at the gene ends were 7 bases for V and 5 bases for J; bases not matched to a gene: 5. This CDR3 has 13 residues. The chain's CDR3 is CALDRGGTGELFF. CDR3 coding DNA: TGTGCCTTAGACAGGGGGGGTACCGGGGAGCTGTTTTTT.

This chain uses TRBV30 with TRBJ1-4; TRBD1 agrees at 7 bases. Germline CDR1 reads GTSNPN; CDR2 reads SVGIG (reference sequence). The junction had 6 bases not matched to a gene; V was cut back by 3 bases and J by 8 bases. CDR3 length equals 13 residues. The CDR3 loop is CAWSRDSIEKLFF. CDR3 DNA sequence: TGTGCCTGGAGCCGGGACAGCATCGAAAAACTGTTTTTT. The full variable domain, rest sourced from reference TRBV30 and TRBJ1-4, is SQTIHQWPATLVQPVGSPLSLECTVEGTSNPNLYWYRQAAGRGLQLLFYSVGIGQISSEVPQNLSASRPQDRQFILSSKKLLLSDSGFYLCAWSRDSIEKLFFGSGTQLSVL.